There are a few counts of the clone carrying this T cell receptor (beta chain). This sample was taken from a study of T-cell reconstitution after alpha-beta-depleted transplantation in children. The TCRbeta library was prepared with unique molecular identifiers. Each CDR3 protein is one row after TCRdb ran MiXCR on the PCR reads. The sample includes about 640,000 distinct CDR3 sequences, approximately 13% of them seen just once. The CDR3 runs 14 residues. V dropped 6 bases and J dropped 2 bases, with 11 bases sitting between them. This chain uses TRBV12-3 or TRBV12-4 with TRBJ2-1; D perhaps matches TRBD2 (5 bases). Source: PBMCs, mostly from graft donor cells, taken 360 days after TCRalphabeta/CD19-depleted stem cell transplant. This receptor was obtained from a male patient between 10 and 17 years old who had a stem cell transplant for acute myeloid leukemia, so the T cells may come from the graft donor. DNA of the CDR3: TGTGCCAGCAGCCTTCCGGGGACCTACAATGAGCAGTTCTTC. Residues: CASSLPGTYNEQFF.